The sequence of this T cell receptor (beta chain) was determined in a study of blood T cells in healthy people across ages. Using a J-beta primer mix together with a sample-barcoded 5' primer, a second PCR was run for roughly 7 to 12 cycles. TCRdb analysed the 5' RACE reads with MiXCR anew, one entry per CDR3 protein. The sample holds 800,000 to 1,000,000 distinct CDR3 sequences; 45% to 50% are singletons and the top ten take around 15%. The germline gives CDR1 MNHEY, CDR2 SVGAGI. Trimming stripped 6 bases from V and 2 bases from J, with 15 bases between. The CDR3 contains 15 residues. This clonotype has just a few counts.

This sequence was found in a man younger than 45 in good health. Sequences were obtained from blood. The chain couples TRBV6-5 to TRBJ2-3; TRBD2 is a possible D gene (5 bases). In DNA, the CDR3 is TGTGCCAGCAGACTCACGTTAGCGAACACAGATACGCAGTATTTT. It encodes CASRLTLANTDTQYF.